This TCR beta chain was sequenced for a study of Ad26.COV2.S vaccination and SARS-CoV-2 variants. Study-level information: As a participant in COV1001, the donor was in the Ad26.COV2.S trial arm.

Treatment denoted: some 20 received Ad26.COV2.S at low or high dose, single or two shots; 5 received placebo; per-sample allocation not given. All samples were drawn on day 63, counting from the first vaccine or placebo injection. Based in Boston, the donor was an adult of 18-55 years. Spike of the Wuhan-strain SARS-CoV-2 was expressed by an Ad26 vector, which formed the vaccine. Study outcomes and limitations: Vaccine and placebo recipients had comparable breadth of non-spike TCRs.

The CDR3 extends over 14 amino acids. Germline CDR1 is SGDLS and CDR2 is YYNGEE. V lost 0 bases to trimming and J lost 3 bases, with 10 bases between them. Measured with immunoSEQ multiplex PCR; TCRdb has only the in-frame clones, and not every one. Found here are about 380,000 clones, 80% to 90% of them singletons; the top ten hold more than 7%. Concerning this clone itself: No antigen is known for it.

The sample was peripheral blood, taken in a trial of Ad26.COV2.S vaccine versus placebo. The sequence came from a person aged 18-60 years who received the Ad26.COV2.S COVID-19 vaccine or a placebo. The V gene is TRBV9, the J gene TRBJ2-7, with D possibly matching TRBD2 (5 bases). The CDR3 sequence is CASSVGIGVYEQYF. Here the CDR3 DNA reads TGTGCCAGCAGCGTAGGCATCGGGGTCTACGAGCAGTACTTC. The whole variable domain, remainder taken from reference TRBV9 and TRBJ2-7, is DSGVTQTPKHLITATGQRVTLRCSPRSGDLSVYWYQQSLDQGLQFLIQYYNGEERAKGNILERFSAQQFPDLHSELNLSSLELGDSALYFCASSVGIGVYEQYFGPGTRLTVT.